This T cell receptor (beta chain) is from a study of regulatory T cells in long-lasting Graves disease (dated by TCRdb to 2020 to 2023). Regarding the study in general: Antithyroid drugs had been taken for less than 3 months by newly diagnosed Graves' disease patients. TCR sequencing covered some 13 persistent and 20 newly diagnosed Graves' disease patients, about 35 samples in total. The study took place in China and was registered as a clinical trial. Patients with persistent Graves' disease were compared with patients with newly diagnosed Graves' disease using TCR sequencing and RNA sequencing of peripheral blood.

The sample's time point label, decoded: newly diagnosed GD, antithyroid drugs for less than 3 months. For both TCR sequencing and RNA sequencing, RNA was extracted from PBMCs using TRIzol. The diagnosis of Graves' disease was made according to American Thyroid Association guidelines. Recruitment of patients was carried out at an endocrinology department in Xi'an, China. Each patient gave approximately 9 milliliters of peripheral blood, collected in an EDTA anticoagulant tube. Ficoll Paque Plus density gradient separation was used to isolate PBMCs, and no additional T cell sorting was done. An Agilent 2100 Bioanalyzer and agarose gel were used to check RNA quality, and a NanoDrop 2000 was used to measure RNA concentration. Libraries came from multiplex PCR. The sequencer listed for this sample is Illumina HiSeq 4000. iRepertoire HTBI primers and Arm-PCR amplification of CDR3 regions were used to construct TCR beta libraries. Before sequencing, the PCR products went through gel purification. Per the original workflow: Across samples, around 62 TRBV and 15 or so TRBJ segments were identified and used for gene usage analysis of CDR3 amino acid clonotypes. Filtered high-quality paired reads were merged into contigs using COPE and FqMerger. BLAST was used to align contigs to the IMGT TRBV, TRBD and TRBJ reference genes, and CDR3 was defined following IMGT. Highly expanded clones were defined as clonotypes with a frequency above 0.1%. Repertoire diversity was measured by Shannon entropy, and V-J evenness by the Gini coefficient. A clonotype found in more than one individual was treated as public. TCRdb applied fastp at Q25 and MiXCR to the public reads, then kept only in-frame beta chains. One record per CDR3 amino acid sequence lists the most common genes and DNA. TCRdb's processing, not the authors', yielded these V and J calls. This sample gives about 540,000 distinct CDR3 sequences in total; roughly 13% of them show up just once. Approximately 9.3% of the sample rests with the top ten.

General findings and caveats noted by the study authors: The study examined only peripheral blood because the primary lesion, thyroid tissue, could not be accessed. Sequencing and analysis were restricted to the TCR beta chain. Persistent disease showed preferential use of TRBV28, TRBJ1-2 and TRBJ2-5, whereas newly diagnosed disease favored TRBV20-1 and TRBJ2-1. The small sample size was acknowledged by the authors as a limitation that may reduce accuracy. More public clonotypes were shared among persistent patients (roughly 2,900) than among newly diagnosed patients (roughly 1,000). Persistent Graves' disease patients showed lower TCR Shannon entropy and fewer highly expanded clones than newly diagnosed patients, suggesting clonal expansion.

V is pared back by 9 bases and J by 3 bases, with 11 bases lying between the germline termini. The cysteine opens and the phenylalanine closes a CDR3 of 12 amino acids. Only the CDR3 region is kept as DNA, spanning 36 bases read in frame from base 1. The germline V gene provides CDR1 MGHDK and CDR2 SYGVNS. This clonotype was seen only a few times. Its antigen specificity is not known. Nothing much larger sits one base from this clone, and base qualities are not available. The same data also contributed to another study, on T cells in Graves' hyperthyroidism and ophthalmopathy. The second study reports: Stable Graves' hyperthyroidism was defined as the absence of progression to ophthalmopathy over 18 months of follow-up. The hyperthyroidism patients were between 18 and 65 years old and newly diagnosed, with a disease duration of less than 2 months. Patients with uncontrolled infections, other autoimmune diseases, pregnancy or lactation were excluded. Clinical symptoms, serum thyroxine and TRAb, thyroid ultrasound, and orbital computed tomography formed the basis for the diagnoses. The first round of RT-PCR for the TCR CDR3 was performed with the HTBI primer set and the Qiagen OneStep RT-PCR kit. Most expanded thyroid clonotypes (frequency above 0.001) were also detected in blood, suggesting blood repertoires may reflect thyroid immune responses. A 13 V-J signature model separated ophthalmopathy from stable hyperthyroidism, with 87.88% sensitivity and around 84% specificity in cross-validation and 80%/75% in testing. In validation, progression to ophthalmopathy was predicted by the model with 70.59% sensitivity and 72% to 80% specificity, a median of 6.5 months before onset. TCR V-J signatures able to tell the groups apart were searched for in a discovery cohort of 100 patients, of whom about 40 had Graves' ophthalmopathy and roughly 59 had stable Graves' hyperthyroidism. An independent validation cohort of 18 to 20 hyperthyroidism patients and about 16 patients who later progressed to ophthalmopathy tested prospective prediction of ophthalmopathy. The 100 or so discovery patients were randomly divided into training and test sets at a 7:3 ratio. Thyroid tissue and blood T-cell repertoires from about six Graves' hyperthyroidism patients were also compared in the study. Once sampling was done, hyperthyroidism patients were given methimazole at a starting dose of 30 mg daily, whereas ophthalmopathy patients were given high-dose intravenous methylprednisolone. The libraries were constructed in a second round of multiplex PCR and then size-selected and purified. Libraries were sequenced paired-end with 100 bp reads on an Illumina HiSeq2000. SOAPnuke was used to process the raw data, with reads discarded if the reads contained adapters or uncalled bases, had a mean Phred below 15, or lacked an exact constant-primer or identifier match. COPE v1.2.5 was used to merge the high-quality paired reads, and each unique nucleotide sequence was defined as a clonotype. MiTCR v1.1 was used to align the clonotypes against IMGT TRBV, TRBD and TRBJ reference segments. The analysis was restricted to V-J combinations with a frequency above 0.0001, which together covered around 99% of the repertoires. The TCS score was defined as F50 (clonal expansion) divided by E x V (chaos), with BLOSUM62-based TCRdist calculated between CDR3 peptides within each V-J. Welch's t-statistics and random forest reduced just over 500 V-J features to 13, which were used in a naive Bayes classifier (R e1071). Sample size was not statistically predetermined, and blinding of investigators to group allocation was not performed. The paper reports TCR Vbeta CDR3 sequencing of roughly 140 peripheral blood samples: 40 or so ophthalmopathy, roughly 80 hyperthyroidism and some 17 progressor patients.

The source of this sequence is a man younger than 45 with Graves disease. Donor details come from another sample of the same person, matched by shared clones. Recombination linked TRBV25-1 to TRBJ1-1; the best D guess is TRBD1, with 5 bases matching. The sample was peripheral blood mononuclear cells (PBMCs), taken at new diagnosis, from a patient treated with antithyroid drugs. In nucleotide form, the sequence is TGTGCCAGTGGGGGGAGTGACACTGAAGCTTTCTTT. Its translation reads: CASGGSDTEAFF.